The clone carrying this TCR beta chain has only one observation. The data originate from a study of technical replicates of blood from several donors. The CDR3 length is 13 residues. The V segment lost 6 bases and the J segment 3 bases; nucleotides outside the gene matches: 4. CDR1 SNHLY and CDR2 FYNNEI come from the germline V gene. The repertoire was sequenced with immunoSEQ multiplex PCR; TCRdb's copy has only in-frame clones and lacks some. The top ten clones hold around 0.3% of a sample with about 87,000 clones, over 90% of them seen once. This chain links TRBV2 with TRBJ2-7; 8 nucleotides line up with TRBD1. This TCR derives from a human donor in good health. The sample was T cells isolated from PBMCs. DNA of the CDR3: TGTGCCAGCAGGGACGGGACAGGCTACGAGCAGTACTTC. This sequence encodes CASRDGTGYEQYF.